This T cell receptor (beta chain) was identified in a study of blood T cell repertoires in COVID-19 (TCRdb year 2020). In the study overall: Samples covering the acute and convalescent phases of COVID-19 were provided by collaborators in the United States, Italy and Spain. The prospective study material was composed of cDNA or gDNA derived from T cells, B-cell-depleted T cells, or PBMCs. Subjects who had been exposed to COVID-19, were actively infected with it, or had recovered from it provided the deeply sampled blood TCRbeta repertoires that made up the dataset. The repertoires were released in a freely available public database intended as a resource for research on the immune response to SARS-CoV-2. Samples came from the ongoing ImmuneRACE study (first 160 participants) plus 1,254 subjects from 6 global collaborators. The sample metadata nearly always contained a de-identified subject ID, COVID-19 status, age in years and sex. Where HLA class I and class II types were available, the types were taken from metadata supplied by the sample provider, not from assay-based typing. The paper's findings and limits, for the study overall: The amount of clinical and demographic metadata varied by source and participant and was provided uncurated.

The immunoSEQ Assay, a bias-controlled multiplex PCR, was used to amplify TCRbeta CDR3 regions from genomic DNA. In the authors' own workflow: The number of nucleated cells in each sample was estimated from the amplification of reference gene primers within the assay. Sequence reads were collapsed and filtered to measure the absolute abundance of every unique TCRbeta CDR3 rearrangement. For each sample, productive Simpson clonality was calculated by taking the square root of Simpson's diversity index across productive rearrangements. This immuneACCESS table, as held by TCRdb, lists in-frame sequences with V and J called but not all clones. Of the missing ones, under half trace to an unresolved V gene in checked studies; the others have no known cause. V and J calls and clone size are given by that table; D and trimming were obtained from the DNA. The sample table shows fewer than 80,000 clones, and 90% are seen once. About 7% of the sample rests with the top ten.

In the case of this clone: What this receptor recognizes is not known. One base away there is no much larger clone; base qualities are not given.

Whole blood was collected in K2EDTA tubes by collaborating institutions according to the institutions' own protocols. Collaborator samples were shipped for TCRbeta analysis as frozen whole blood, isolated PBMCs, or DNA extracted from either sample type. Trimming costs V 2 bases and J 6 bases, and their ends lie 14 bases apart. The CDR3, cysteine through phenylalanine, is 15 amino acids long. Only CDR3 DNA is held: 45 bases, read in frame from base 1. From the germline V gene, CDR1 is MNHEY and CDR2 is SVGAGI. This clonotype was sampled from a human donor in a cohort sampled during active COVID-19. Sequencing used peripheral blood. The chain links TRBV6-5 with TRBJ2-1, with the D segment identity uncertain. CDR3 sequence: CASSYGQQFSNEQFF. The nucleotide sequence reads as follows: TGTGCCAGCAGTTACGGGCAGCAGTTCTCCAATGAGCAGTTCTTC.